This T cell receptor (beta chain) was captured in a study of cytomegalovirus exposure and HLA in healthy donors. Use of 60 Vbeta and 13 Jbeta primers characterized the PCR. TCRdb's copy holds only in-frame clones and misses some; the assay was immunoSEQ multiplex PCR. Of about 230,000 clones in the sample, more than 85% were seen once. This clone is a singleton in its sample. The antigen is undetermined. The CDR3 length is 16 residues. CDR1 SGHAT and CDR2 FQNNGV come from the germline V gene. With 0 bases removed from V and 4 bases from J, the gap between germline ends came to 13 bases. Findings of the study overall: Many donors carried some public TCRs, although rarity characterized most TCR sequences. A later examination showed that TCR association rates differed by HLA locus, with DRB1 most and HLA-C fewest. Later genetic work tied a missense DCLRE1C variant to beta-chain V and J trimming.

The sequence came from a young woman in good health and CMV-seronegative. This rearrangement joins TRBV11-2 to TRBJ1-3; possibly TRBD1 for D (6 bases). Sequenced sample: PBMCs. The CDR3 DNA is TGTGCCAGCAGCTTAGATCCCTGGGGGCCGGGAAACACCATATATTTT. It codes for CASSLDPWGPGNTIYF. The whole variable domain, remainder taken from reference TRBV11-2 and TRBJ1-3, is EAGVAQSPRYKIIEKRQSVAFWCNPISGHATLYWYQQILGQGPKLLIQFQNNGVVDDSQLPKDRFSAERLKGVDSTLKIQPAKLEDSAVYLCASSLDPWGPGNTIYFGEGSWLTVV.